This TCR beta chain was found in a study of molecular identifiers for immune sequencing clone quantification. The V and J ends lost 3 bases and 6 bases respectively, with 18 bases between them. CDR3 length: 15 residues. The germline V gene has CDR1 LNHDA and CDR2 SQIVND (reference sequence). TCRdb processed the PCR reads anew with MiXCR; each CDR3 protein has one entry. There are 490,000 or so distinct CDR3 sequences in the sample; around 23% occur only once, and under 0.85% lies in the top ten. This receptor was obtained from a human donor in good health. Some libraries in this study had Jurkat cell RNA spiked in. The sequencing sample was made of naive CD8+ T cells from blood, with Jurkat cell RNA spiked in. Subset meaning: FACS-sorted CD8+CD4-CCR7+CD45RA+ naive T cells. This chain connects TRBV19 to TRBJ2-7; D tentatively fits TRBD1 or TRBD2 (7 bases each). CDR3 amino acids: CASSMGGGRIREQYF. For the CDR3, the DNA is TGTGCCAGTAGTATGGGAGGGGGCCGAATCCGCGAGCAGTACTTC.